This T cell receptor beta chain was captured by sequencing in a study of cytomegalovirus exposure and HLA in healthy donors (dated by TCRdb to about 2017). A note on the overall study: According to an earlier analysis of several hundred of the donors, 200 million or so T cells yielded approximately 120 million unique TCR beta sequences and around 300 Gb of sequence data. An early release covering about 600 HLA-typed donors comprised about 290 gigabases of sequencing data and around 85 million unique TCR sequences. Of the 300 to 500 genotyped donors, 65% to 90% were placed in the genetic ancestry cluster associated with self-reported Caucasian donors. The study was designed to test whether signatures of past pathogen exposure could be identified by cataloging public T cell receptors. The study profiled the T cell repertoires of under 850 subjects by immunosequencing and related them to cytomegalovirus serostatus. Along with the approximately 620-subject first cohort, a separate validation cohort of over a hundred different subjects was used. High-throughput TCR immunosequencing, statistical association of individual TCRs with disease status, and machine learning were combined to predict cytomegalovirus infection status. To study patterns of TCR occurrence, a later analysis re-analyzed previously published TCR beta repertoires from 650 to 750 donors and added high-resolution HLA genotyping. Rather than using new phenotypic data, the later analysis identified candidate immune exposures from TCR beta sequences and from how often those sequences occurred across donors. To decide whether each TCR beta V gene segment behaved as functional or pseudogenic, an earlier analysis of some 600 of the donors relied on high-throughput TCR beta sequencing. Donor age, sex, ethnicity and CMV serostatus were compiled together with the repertoire data. A later genetic analysis used genome-wide SNP genotypes for about 60% of the roughly 700 donors, treating that subset as a discovery cohort. All discovery cohort repertoires had been generated using a single sequencing platform. Class I and class II HLA loci were covered by the typing at four-digit resolution. Typing coverage varied by locus: about 620-630 donors for A, B, C, DRB1 and DQB1; 500 to 550 for DQA1; 606 for DPA1; around 490 for DPB1. Five DR-DQ haplotypes were handled as single units for association and clustering, since linkage in the cohort was strong. Among roughly 400 genotyped donors of the cohort, an average of around 240,000 unique TCR beta nucleotide sequences was sequenced per donor, of which approximately 19% were non-productive.

Library generation was performed with the immunoSEQ multiplex PCR assay. For the multiplex PCR, a mixture combining 60 forward primers for TCR Vbeta segments and 13 reverse primers for TCR Jbeta segments was used. The CDR3 region of rearranged TCR beta genes was amplified from genomic DNA with a multiplex PCR assay. The Illumina HiSeq System was used to sequence the amplified TCR beta libraries as 87-base-pair reads. In the authors' own workflow: Across the roughly 700 repertoires, a later analysis counted roughly 77 million unique TCR beta chains, some 11 million of which were shared by at least two donors. Raw reads were error-corrected and collapsed into unique sequences with a nearest-neighbor algorithm that merged closely related sequences to remove PCR and sequencing errors. To assign V, D and J gene segments, CDR3 sequences were aligned to IMGT reference sequences. For a sequence to be retained, a match of at least six nucleotides to both a V gene segment and a J gene segment was required. Rearrangements were called productive when the CDR3 lacked stop codons and stayed in frame with V and J; all others were non-productive. CDR3 was defined by IMGT convention, running from the second conserved V-encoded cysteine to the conserved J-encoded phenylalanine. The earlier analysis of about 560 of the donors excluded any sequence lacking an unambiguous match to a single V gene segment. An earlier analysis of a few hundred of the donors classified V segments as functional when productive rearrangements were above 56.7% and as segregating when the standard deviation between donors was above 5%. To diagnose cytomegalovirus status from the catalog of TCR beta chain sequences, a statistical classification framework was built. In a later analysis, TCR nucleotide sequences were compared against IMGT/GENE-DB human TR gene sequences so that V and J genes could be assigned. In a later analysis, CDR3 sequences and most-parsimonious VDJ recombination scenarios were assigned using the TCRdist pipeline. In a later analysis, each TCR beta chain was defined by its CDR3 amino acid sequence together with its V-gene family, and reads without a unique V-gene family were excluded. To address suspected cross-contamination and a sequencing artifact, a later analysis removed around 600 highly shared, low-generation-probability nucleotide sequences. In a later analysis, a clonal expansion index was calculated for each public chain from normalized within-repertoire ranks of inferred template counts. A later analysis computed generation probabilities with a VDJ recombination model fitted to out-of-frame rearrangements, and checked the results against IGoR. Hypergeometric tests were used in a later analysis to score TCR-TCR, TCR-HLA and TCR-CMV co-occurrence, with a repertoire-size bias correction applied to the TCR pairs. In a later analysis, false discovery rates were estimated by permuting HLA or CMV assignments 20 times. In a later analysis, co-occurring TCRs were grouped using DBSCAN, and TCRdist sequence similarity was added for clustering within HLA-allele-positive subsets. Co-occurrence clustering excluded repertoires with fewer than 30,000 or more than 120,000 public chains, plus five with anomalous nucleotide sharing. TCRdb provides this immuneACCESS table in a form limited to in-frame rearrangements. Some clones are lacking; in checked studies, under half of them reflect an unresolved V gene, and why the rest are absent is not known. The V and J calls and the clone size are those of that table, but D and trimming were determined from the DNA. The sample includes 150,000 or so clones, with just under 75% observed a single time. Of the sample, 1.5% to 2% is held by the ten largest clones.

Comments on this clone: There is no known antigen for this receptor. No clone much larger than this one lies a single base away; base qualities are absent.

The paper's findings and limits, for the study overall: Across donors, most TCR sequences were observed very rarely, whereas some public TCRs were present in many individuals. The classifier was reported to diagnose cytomegalovirus status with high specificity and sensitivity in both the original and validation cohorts. According to a later analysis, TCR association rates differed among HLA loci, with DRB1 alleles showing the most associated TCRs and HLA-C alleles showing the fewest. An association between a missense DCLRE1C variant and V-gene and J-gene trimming of TCR beta chains was found in a later genetic analysis and replicated in an independent cohort. In vitro tests confirmed that three of the cytomegalovirus-associated TCR beta chains recognize cytomegalovirus antigens. In this cohort, only TCR beta chains were sequenced, and detectable features were limited by the absence of alpha or paired-chain data. The only immune exposure information available for the cohort was CMV serostatus. In a later analysis, HLA-associated TCR beta chains were found to be more clonally expanded and to have lower generation probabilities than equally common non-associated chains. Broadly in line with IMGT annotations, most TCR beta V segments showed up in productive rearrangements about 87% or about 30% of the time in an earlier analysis of some 590 of the donors. Strong co-occurrence of HLA alleles, especially DR and DQ, made assigning TCR associations to individual alleles difficult. In a later analysis, 16,951 TCR beta sequences were associated with specific HLA alleles at a false discovery rate of 0.05. The earlier analysis of around 600 of the donors excluded fewer than 20 rarely observed V segments, including chromosome 9 orphons, because counts were too low. Most CMV-associated TCR beta chains appeared to be HLA-restricted in a later analysis, and the HLA associations seemed to be driven largely by CMV exposure. A further reported finding was that TCR beta sequences accurately predicted the HLA-A and HLA-B alleles for most subjects in the first cohort. According to the authors, the approach could potentially be generalized to other disease states and immunological phenotypes. Because some donors lacked HLA typing at each locus, the association tests relied only on the typed subset. A cluster of highly shared sequence variants was judged likely to be a technical artifact of the sequencing pipeline. Linkage disequilibrium might explain the correlated functional status among segregating V segments, but an unknown experimental factor could not be ruled out. Some IMGT-functional V segments, including TRBV6-2 and TRBV6-3, could not be distinguished by the 87-base-pair reads and were therefore excluded. According to a later genetic analysis, donors in an Asian-associated ancestry cluster had fewer N-insertions in productive TCRs than the roughly 670-donor mean. A later analysis reported that several top co-occurrence clusters appeared linked to parvovirus B19, influenza, CMV and Epstein-Barr virus. The presence/absence analyses assumed that sequencing depth was roughly uniform across donors, and that assumption may not be true. The study gave a list of 150 to 200 TCR beta chains associated with cytomegalovirus.

In total, 666 healthy bone marrow donors made up the cohort. Cohort members were all nominally healthy when sampled, although unrecorded immune exposures were likely present. The donor was CMV seronegative and belonged to the group of around 350 seronegative cohort members. A peripheral blood sample was provided by each donor, and peripheral blood mononuclear cells were used for TCR beta sequencing. The Qiagen DNeasy Blood Extraction Kit was used to extract genomic DNA from the blood cell samples. Spanning cysteine to phenylalanine, the CDR3 consists of 11 amino acids. Solely the CDR3 DNA is kept, with 33 bases framed from the first base. The germline V gene yields SGHTA for CDR1 and FQGNSA for CDR2. From V the trimming removes 5 bases and from J it removes 13 bases, while the gene matches leave 5 bases of the junction unaccounted for.

This receptor was identified in a woman under 30 in good health and CMV-seronegative. The specimen sequenced was PBMCs. The chain is encoded by TRBV7-2 joined to TRBJ2-1; TRBD1 aligns with 7 central bases. The CDR3 in this case is CASSANRGQFF. In nucleotides, the sequence is TGTGCCAGCAGCGCTAACAGGGGACAGTTCTTC.